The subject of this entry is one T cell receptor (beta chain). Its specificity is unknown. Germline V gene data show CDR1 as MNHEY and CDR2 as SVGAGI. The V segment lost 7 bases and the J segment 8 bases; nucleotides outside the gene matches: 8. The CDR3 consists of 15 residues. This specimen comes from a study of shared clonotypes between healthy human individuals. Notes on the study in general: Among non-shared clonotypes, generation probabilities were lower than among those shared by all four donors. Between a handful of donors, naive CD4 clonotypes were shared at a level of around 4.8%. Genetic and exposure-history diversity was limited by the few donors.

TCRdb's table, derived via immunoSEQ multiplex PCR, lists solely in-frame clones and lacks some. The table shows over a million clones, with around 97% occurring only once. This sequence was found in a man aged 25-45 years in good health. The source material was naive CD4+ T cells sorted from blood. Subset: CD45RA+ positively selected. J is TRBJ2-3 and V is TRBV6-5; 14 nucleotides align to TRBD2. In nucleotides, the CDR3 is TGTGCCAGCAAGGGGACTAGCGGGAGTCTAGCTACGCAGTATTTT. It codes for CASKGTSGSLATQYF.